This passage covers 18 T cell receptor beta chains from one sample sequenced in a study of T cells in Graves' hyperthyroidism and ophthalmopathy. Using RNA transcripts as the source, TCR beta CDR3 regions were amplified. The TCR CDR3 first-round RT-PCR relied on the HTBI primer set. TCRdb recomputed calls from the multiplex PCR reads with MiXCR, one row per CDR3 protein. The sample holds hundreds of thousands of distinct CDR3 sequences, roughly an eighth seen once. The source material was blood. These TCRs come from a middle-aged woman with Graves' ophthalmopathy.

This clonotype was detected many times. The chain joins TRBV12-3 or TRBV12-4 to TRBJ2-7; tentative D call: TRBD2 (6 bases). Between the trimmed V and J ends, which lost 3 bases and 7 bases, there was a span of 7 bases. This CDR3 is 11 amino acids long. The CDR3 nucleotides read TGTGCCAGCAGTTTCGCGGGGGAGCAGTACTTC. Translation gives CASSFAGEQYF.

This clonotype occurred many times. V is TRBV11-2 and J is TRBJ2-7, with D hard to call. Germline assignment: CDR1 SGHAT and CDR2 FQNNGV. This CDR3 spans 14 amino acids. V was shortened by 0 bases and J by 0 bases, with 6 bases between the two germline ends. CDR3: CASSLEFGSYEQYF. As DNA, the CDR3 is TGTGCCAGCAGCTTAGAGTTTGGCTCCTACGAGCAGTACTTC.

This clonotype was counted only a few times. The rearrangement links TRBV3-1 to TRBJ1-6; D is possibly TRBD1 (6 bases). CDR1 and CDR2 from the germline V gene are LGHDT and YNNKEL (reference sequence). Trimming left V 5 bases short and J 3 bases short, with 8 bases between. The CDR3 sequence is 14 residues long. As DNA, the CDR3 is TGTGCCAGCAGCTTGACAGGCTATAATTCACCCCTCCACTTT. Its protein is CASSLTGYNSPLHF.

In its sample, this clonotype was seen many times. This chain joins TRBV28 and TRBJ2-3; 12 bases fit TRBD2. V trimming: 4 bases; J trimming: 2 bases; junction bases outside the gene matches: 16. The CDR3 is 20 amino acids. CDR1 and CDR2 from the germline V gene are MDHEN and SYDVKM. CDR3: CASSSPTSGRPGGNTDTQYF. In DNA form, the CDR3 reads TGTGCCAGCAGTTCCCCAACTAGCGGGAGGCCCGGCGGCAACACAGATACGCAGTATTTT.

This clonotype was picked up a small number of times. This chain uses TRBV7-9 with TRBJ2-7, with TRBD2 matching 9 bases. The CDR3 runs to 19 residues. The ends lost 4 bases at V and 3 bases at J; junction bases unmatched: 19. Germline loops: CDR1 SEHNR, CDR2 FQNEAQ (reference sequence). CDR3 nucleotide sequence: TGTGCCAGCAGCTCTTTCGGGACTAGCTCCCCAAGGGTGGTCTACGAGCAGTACTTC. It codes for CASSSFGTSSPRVVYEQYF.

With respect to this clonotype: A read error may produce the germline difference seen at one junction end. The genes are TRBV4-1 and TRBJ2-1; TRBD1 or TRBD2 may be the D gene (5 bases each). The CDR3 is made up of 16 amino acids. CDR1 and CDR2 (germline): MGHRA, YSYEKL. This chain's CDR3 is CASSQPFIGAYNEQSF. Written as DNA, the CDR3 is TGCGCCAGCAGCCAACCATTTATCGGGGCCTACAATGAGCAGTCCTTC.

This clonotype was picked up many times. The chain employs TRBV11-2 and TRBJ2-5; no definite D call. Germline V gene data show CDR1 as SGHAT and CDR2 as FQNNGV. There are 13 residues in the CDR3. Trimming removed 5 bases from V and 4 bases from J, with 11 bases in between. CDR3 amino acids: CASSPGSRETQYF. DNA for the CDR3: TGTGCCAGCAGCCCCGGAAGTCGAGAGACCCAGTACTTC.

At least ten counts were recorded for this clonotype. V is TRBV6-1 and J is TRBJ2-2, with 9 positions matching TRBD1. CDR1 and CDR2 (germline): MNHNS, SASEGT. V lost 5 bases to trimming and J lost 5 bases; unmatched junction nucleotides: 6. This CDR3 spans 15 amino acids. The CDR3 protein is CASSKTTGGTGELFF. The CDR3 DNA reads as TGTGCCAGCAGTAAAACGACAGGGGGGACCGGGGAGCTGTTTTTT.

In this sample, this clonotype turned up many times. The CDR3 loop is CASSFGTGYQPQHF. The DNA of the CDR3 is TGTGCCAGCAGCTTCGGGACAGGGTATCAGCCCCAGCATTTT. This sequence joins TRBV7-2 and TRBJ1-5, with TRBD1 identical over 9 bases. The CDR3 sequence is 14 residues long. Germline V gene sequence: CDR1 SGHTA, CDR2 FQGNSA. V was pared by 3 bases and J by 5 bases, with 2 bases of the junction left unmatched.

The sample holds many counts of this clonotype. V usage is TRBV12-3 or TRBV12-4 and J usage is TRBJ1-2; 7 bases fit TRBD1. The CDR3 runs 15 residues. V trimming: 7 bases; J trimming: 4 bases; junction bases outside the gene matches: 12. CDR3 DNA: TGTGCCAGCAATTCCCGGGACAGACTATCCTATGGCTACACCTTC. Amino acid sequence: CASNSRDRLSYGYTF.

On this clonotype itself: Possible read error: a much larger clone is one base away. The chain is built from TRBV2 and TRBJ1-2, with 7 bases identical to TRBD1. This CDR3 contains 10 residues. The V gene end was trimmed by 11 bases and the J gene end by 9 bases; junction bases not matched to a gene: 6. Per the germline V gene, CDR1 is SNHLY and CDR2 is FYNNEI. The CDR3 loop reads CARDRASYTF. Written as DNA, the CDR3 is TGTGCCCGTGACAGGGCGAGCTACACCTTC.

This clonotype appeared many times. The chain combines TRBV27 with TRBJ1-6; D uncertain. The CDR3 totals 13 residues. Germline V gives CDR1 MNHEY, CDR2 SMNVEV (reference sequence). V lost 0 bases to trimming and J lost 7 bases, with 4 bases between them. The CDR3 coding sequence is TGTGCCAGCAGTTTATCGCCGAATTCACCCCTCCACTTT. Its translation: CASSLSPNSPLHF.

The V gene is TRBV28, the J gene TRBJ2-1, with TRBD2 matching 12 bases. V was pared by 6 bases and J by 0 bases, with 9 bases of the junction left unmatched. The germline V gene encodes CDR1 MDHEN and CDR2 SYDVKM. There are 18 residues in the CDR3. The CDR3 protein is CASSSKASGGVSYNEQFF. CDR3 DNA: TGTGCCAGCAGCTCAAAAGCTAGCGGGGGGGTCTCCTACAATGAGCAGTTCTTC. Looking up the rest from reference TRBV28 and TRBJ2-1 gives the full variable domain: DVKVTQSSRYLVKRTGEKVFLECVQDMDHENMFWYRQDPGLGLRLIYFSYDVKMKEKGDIPEGYSVSREKKERFSLILESASTNQTSMYLCASSSKASGGVSYNEQFFGPGTRLTVL.

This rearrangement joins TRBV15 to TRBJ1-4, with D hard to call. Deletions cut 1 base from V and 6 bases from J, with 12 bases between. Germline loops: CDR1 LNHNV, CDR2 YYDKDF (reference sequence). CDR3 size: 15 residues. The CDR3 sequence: CATSRGRGQDEKLFF. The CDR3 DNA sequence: TGTGCCACCAGCAGAGGGAGAGGTCAAGATGAAAAACTGTTTTTT.

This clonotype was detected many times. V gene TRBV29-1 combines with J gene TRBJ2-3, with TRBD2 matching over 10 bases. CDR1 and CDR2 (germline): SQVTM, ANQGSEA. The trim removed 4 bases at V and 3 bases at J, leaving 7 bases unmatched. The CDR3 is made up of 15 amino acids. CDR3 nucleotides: TGCAGCGTTGGTAACCTAGCGGGAGCGACAGATACGCAGTATTTT. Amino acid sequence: CSVGNLAGATDTQYF.

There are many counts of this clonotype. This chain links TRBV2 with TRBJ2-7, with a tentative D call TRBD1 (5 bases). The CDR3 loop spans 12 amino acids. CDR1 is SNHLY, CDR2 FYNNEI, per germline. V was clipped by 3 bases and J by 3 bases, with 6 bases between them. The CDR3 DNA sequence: TGTGCCAGCAGTGACCAGGGCTACGAGCAGTACTTC. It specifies CASSDQGYEQYF.

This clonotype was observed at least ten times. The CDR3: CASSPFQAGRYEQYF. The DNA for the CDR3 is TGTGCCAGCAGCCCCTTCCAAGCGGGTCGCTACGAGCAGTACTTC. The rearrangement links TRBV27 to TRBJ2-7; D might be TRBD2 (6 bases). The CDR3 is made up of 15 amino acids. CDR1 is MNHEY and CDR2 is SMNVEV in the germline V gene (reference sequence). Trimming took 6 bases from V and 3 from J, leaving 18 bases between them.

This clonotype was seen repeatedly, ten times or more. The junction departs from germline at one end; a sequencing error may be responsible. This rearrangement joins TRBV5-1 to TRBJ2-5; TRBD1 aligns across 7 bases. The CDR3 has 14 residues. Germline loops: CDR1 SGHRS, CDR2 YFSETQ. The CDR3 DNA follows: TGTGCCAGCAGTTTGACAGGGTACCAAGAGACCCAGTACTTC. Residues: CASSLTGYQETQYF.